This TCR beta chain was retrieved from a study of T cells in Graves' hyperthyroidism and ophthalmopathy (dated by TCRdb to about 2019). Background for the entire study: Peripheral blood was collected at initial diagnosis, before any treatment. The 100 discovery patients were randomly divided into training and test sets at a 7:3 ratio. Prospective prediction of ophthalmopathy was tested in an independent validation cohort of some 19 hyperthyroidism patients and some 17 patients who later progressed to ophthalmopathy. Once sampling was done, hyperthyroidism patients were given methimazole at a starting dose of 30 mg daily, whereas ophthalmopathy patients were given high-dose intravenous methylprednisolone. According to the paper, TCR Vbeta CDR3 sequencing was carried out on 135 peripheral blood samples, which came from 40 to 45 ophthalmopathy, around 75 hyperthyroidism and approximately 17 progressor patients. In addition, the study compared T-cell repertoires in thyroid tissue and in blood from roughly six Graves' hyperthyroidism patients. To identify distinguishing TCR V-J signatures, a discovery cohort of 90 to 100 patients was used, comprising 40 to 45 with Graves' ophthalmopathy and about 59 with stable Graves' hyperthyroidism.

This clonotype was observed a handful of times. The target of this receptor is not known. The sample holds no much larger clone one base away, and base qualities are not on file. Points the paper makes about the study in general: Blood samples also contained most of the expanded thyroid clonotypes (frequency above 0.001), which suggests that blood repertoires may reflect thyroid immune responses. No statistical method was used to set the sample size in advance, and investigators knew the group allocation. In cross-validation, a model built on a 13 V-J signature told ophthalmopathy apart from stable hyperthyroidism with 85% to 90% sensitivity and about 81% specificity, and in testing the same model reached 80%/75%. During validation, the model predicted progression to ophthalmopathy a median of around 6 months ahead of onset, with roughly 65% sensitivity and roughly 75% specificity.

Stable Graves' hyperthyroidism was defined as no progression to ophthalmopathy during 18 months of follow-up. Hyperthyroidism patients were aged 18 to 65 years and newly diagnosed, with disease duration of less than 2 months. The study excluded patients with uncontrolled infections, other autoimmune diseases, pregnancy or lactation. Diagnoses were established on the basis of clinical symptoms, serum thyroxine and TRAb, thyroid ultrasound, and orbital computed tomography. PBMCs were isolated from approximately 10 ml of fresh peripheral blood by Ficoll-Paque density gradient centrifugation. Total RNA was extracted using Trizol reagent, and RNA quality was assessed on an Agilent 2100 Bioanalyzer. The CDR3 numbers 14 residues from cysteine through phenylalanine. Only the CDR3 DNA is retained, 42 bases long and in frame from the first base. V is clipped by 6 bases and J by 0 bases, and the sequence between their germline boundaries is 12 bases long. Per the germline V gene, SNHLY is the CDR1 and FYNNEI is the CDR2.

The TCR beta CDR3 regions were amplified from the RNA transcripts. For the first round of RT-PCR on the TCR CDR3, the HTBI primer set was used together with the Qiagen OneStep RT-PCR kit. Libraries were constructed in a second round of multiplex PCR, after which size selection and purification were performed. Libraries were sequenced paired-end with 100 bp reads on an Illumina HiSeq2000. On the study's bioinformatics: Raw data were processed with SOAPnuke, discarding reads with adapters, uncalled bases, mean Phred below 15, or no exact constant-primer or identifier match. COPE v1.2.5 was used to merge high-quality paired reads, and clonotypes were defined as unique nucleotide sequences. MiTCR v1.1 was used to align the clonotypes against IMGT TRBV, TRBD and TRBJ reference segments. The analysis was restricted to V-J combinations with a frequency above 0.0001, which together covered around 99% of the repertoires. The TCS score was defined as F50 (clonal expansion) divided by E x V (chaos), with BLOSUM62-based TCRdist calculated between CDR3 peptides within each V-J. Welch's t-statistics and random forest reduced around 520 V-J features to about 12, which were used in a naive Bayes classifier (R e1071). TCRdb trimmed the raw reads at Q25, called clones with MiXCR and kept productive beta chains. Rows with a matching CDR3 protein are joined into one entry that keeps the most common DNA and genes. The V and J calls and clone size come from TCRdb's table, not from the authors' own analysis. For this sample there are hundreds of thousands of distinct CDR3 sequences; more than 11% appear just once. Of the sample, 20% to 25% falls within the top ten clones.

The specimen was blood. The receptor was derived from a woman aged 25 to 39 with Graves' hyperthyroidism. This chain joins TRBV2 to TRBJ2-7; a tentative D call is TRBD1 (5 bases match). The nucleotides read TGTGCCAGCAGAGATCGACAGTCCTCCTACGAGCAGTACTTC. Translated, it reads CASRDRQSSYEQYF.